This T cell receptor (beta chain) was captured by sequencing in a study of blood T cell repertoires in COVID-19. At the level of the study: PBMCs, B-cell-depleted T cells, or T cells were the source of the cDNA or gDNA that made up the material.

The method was immunoSEQ multiplex PCR; TCRdb's version includes in-frame clones alone and lacks a portion of them. The sample yields some 200,000 clones, 75% to 90% seen once. V lost 8 bases and J lost 3, with 13 bases in between. The CDR3 runs 13 residues. Germline V gene lookup returns CDR1 MDHEN and CDR2 SYDVKM. This receptor was identified in a woman aged 18-29 years in a cohort exposed to, infected with or recovered from COVID-19 (not recorded which). The sequenced material came from PBMCs or T cells enriched from blood (not recorded which). This chain uses TRBV28 with TRBJ1-2; maybe TRBD1 (5 bases). The CDR3 coding sequence is TGTGCCAGCCGGGGGGGGTCGGACTATGGCTACACCTTC. Protein: CASRGGSDYGYTF.